This T cell receptor (beta chain) appears in the sequencing data of a study of blood T cell repertoires in COVID-19. Study summary: The samples span acute and convalescent COVID-19 from the United States, Italy and Spain. PBMCs, B-cell-depleted T cells, or T cells provided the cDNA or gDNA that made up the material.

The germline gives CDR1 MNHEY, CDR2 SVGAGI. V was shortened by 7 bases and J by 4 bases, with 16 bases between the two germline ends. This CDR3 has 14 amino acids. Original processing methods: Reference gene primers were amplified, and this amplification served to estimate nucleated cell counts. Profiled with immunoSEQ multiplex PCR; TCRdb holds only in-frame clones, not every one. From that table come the V and J calls and clone size; the DNA was used to work out D and trimming. The sample consists of over 65,000 clones, around 81% of them appearing once. The sequenced sample was peripheral blood. The V call is TRBV6-5, the J call TRBJ2-5, with D maybe TRBD1 (6 bases). The TCR originated in a man older than 75 with active or convalescent COVID-19. The CDR3 loop is CASTPGRGRETQYF. Here the CDR3 DNA reads TGTGCCAGCACCCCAGGAAGGGGGAGAGAGACCCAGTACTTC.